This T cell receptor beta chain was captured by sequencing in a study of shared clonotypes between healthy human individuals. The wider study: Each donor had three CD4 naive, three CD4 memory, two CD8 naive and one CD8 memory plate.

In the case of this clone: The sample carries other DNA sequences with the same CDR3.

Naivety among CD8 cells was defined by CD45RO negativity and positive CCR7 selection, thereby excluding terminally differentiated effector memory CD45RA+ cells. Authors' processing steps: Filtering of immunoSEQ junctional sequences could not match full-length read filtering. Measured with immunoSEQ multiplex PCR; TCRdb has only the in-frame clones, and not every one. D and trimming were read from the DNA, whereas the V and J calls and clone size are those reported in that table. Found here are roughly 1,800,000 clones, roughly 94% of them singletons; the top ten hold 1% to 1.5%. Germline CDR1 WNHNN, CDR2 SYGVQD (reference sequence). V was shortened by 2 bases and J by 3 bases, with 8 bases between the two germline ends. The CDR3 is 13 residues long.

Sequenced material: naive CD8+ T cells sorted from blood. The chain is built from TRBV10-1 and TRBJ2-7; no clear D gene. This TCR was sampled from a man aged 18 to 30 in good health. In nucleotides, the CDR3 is TGCGCCAGCAGTGAGGGCGAGAACTACGAGCAGTACTTC. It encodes CASSEGENYEQYF.